This T cell receptor beta chain was documented in a study of lung T cells in sarcoidosis with Löfgren's syndrome. Overall study: Sarcoidosis features CD4+ T cell accumulation in bronchoalveolar lavage fluid. Study-wide results and limits: These T cells possibly recognize a putative, unidentified sarcoidosis-associated antigen.

Each CDR3 protein gets one entry after TCRdb re-called the reads with MiXCR. The sample yields about 3,200 distinct CDR3 sequences, around a sixth seen once. As to this clonotype: What it binds is not known.

Sequenced material: CD4+ T cells from bronchoalveolar lavage. This receptor was taken from a human donor with sarcoidosis (Löfgren's syndrome or another form), or a control subject (not recorded which).

The CDR3 region is CASSFRSGTNTGELFF. CDR3 in DNA: TGTGCCAGCAGCTTTAGGAGCGGCACGAACACCGGGGAGCTGTTTTTT. V is TRBV5-6 and J is TRBJ2-2, with TRBD2 as a possible D gene (5 bases). Germline V gene sequence: CDR1 SGHDT, CDR2 YYEEEE. The CDR3 runs 16 residues. V was trimmed by 2 bases and J by 0 bases, leaving 11 bases between them.